The rows below give T cell receptor beta chains drawn from one sample of a study of T cell responses to AZD1222 COVID-19 vaccine. Sequencing used immunoSEQ multiplex PCR; TCRdb keeps in-frame clones, though not all of them. Of about 90,000 clones detected, over 75% appear once; the ten largest clones hold around 15%. Sample: peripheral blood, taken on day 0 of AZD1222 vaccination. The receptors stem from an adult in good health. Each CDR3 is given with its conserved first and last residue. D genes are given only for firm matches. Expanded clones are given a class, and other clones once, few, many or no size at all.

clone_size j_call v_call d_call cdr3_nt cdr3_aa
NA TRBJ2-2 TRBV7-9 NA TGTGCCAGCTCCACCCACGAGGGACCCACCGGGGAGCTGTTTTTT CASSTHEGPTGELFF
once TRBJ1-1 TRBV4-1 TRBD1 TGCGCCAGCAGCCGTTTACCAGGGGGCGCGAACACTGAAGCTTTCTTT CASSRLPGGANTEAFF
NA TRBJ1-6 TRBV2 NA TGTGCCAGCAGTGAAGTGGGGTTTTTGGGTAATTCACCCCTCCACTTT CASSEVGFLGNSPLHF
NA TRBJ1-5 TRBV5-8 TRBD1 TGTGCCAGCAGCTTGGTTCTGACAGGGAGGTCTCAGCCCCAGCATTTT CASSLVLTGRSQPQHF
NA TRBJ2-1 TRBV30 NA TGTGCCTGGAGTCGACCGGGCCAACACAATGAGCAGTTCTTC CAWSRPGQHNEQFF
NA TRBJ2-1 TRBV2 NA TGTGCCAGCGATCGGGGGATTCTCTACAATGAGCAGTTCTTC CASDRGILYNEQFF
once TRBJ2-1 TRBV7-9 NA TGTGCCAGCAGCTTAATAGGCCACAATGAGCAGTTCTTC CASSLIGHNEQFF
NA TRBJ1-5 TRBV18 NA TGTGCCAGCTCACCGAGTTCCGGGGCAAATCAGCCCCAGCATTTT CASSPSSGANQPQHF
NA TRBJ2-1 TRBV6-5 NA TGTGCCATCTTCGCGCCTGGACGGCACAATGAGCAGTTCTTC CAIFAPGRHNEQFF
NA TRBJ1-2 TRBV25-1 NA TGTGCCAGCAGTGACGTCAGGGGCGGCTATGGCTACACCTTC CASSDVRGGYGYTF
few TRBJ2-1 TRBV6-5 TRBD1 TGTGCCAGCAGTTACGCCTGGGACAGCCGTAATGAGCAGTTCTTC CASSYAWDSRNEQFF
NA TRBJ1-1 TRBV5-1 NA TGCGCCAGCAGCTTTGCGGGACTTGGGGACACTGAAGCTTTCTTT CASSFAGLGDTEAFF
NA TRBJ1-2 TRBV18 TRBD1 TGTGCCAGCTCACCCAATCTAGGGGACAGGTTATCCACCTTC CASSPNLGDRLSTF
NA TRBJ2-1 TRBV6-2/TRBV6-3 TRBD2 TGTGCCAGCAGTTATAGCGGGGGCTCCTACAATGAGCAGTTCTTC CASSYSGGSYNEQFF
NA TRBJ1-1 TRBV6-5 NA TGTGCCAGCAGGGGGCATTACGCTGAAGCTTTCTTT CASRGHYAEAFF
NA TRBJ1-2 TRBV7-9 NA TGTGCCAGCAGCTTAACGGGGGGCGAGGGCTACACCTTC CASSLTGGEGYTF
NA TRBJ1-1 TRBV6-5 NA TGTGCCACCAGCGTTGGGCGGGACACTGAAGCTTTCTTT CATSVGRDTEAFF
NA TRBJ1-2 TRBV10-3 NA TGTGCCATACCGGCAAGGGGGGACGTAGCTAACTATGGCTACACCTTC CAIPARGDVANYGYTF
NA TRBJ1-6 TRBV18 TRBD1 TGTGCCAGCTCACCACGAACACAGGGGCCACAGTCACCCCTCCACTTT CASSPRTQGPQSPLHF
NA TRBJ1-2 TRBV7-2 TRBD1 TGTGCCAGCAGCCCGACAGGGAGCAATATCTATGGCTACACCTTC CASSPTGSNIYGYTF
NA TRBJ2-4 TRBV5-6 NA TGTGCCAGCAACTATATTGCGGCCAAAAACATTCAGTACTTC CASNYIAAKNIQYF
NA TRBJ1-1 TRBV5-1 NA TGCGCCAGCAGATCTGGACTCCTCGGGTACACTGAAGCTTTCTTT CASRSGLLGYTEAFF
NA TRBJ1-2 TRBV6-5 NA TGTGCCAGCACCACGACAGCTTACGCGGGCTACACCTTC CASTTTAYAGYTF
NA TRBJ1-1 TRBV5-4 TRBD1 TGTGCCAGCAGCGTGGCTAAAACAGGGGGCACTGAAGCTTTCTTT CASSVAKTGGTEAFF
NA TRBJ2-7 TRBV7-9 TRBD2 TGTGCCAGCAGCTTACCGACTAGCGGGAGCTCCTACGAGCAGTACTTC CASSLPTSGSSYEQYF
NA TRBJ1-5 TRBV19 NA TGTGCCAGTAGCCCCCTTAGCAATCAGCCCCAGCATTTT CASSPLSNQPQHF
once TRBJ2-1 TRBV10-3 TRBD2 TGTGCCGCCCAAGATCATACTAGCGGGAGGGGCAATGAGCAGTTCTTC CAAQDHTSGRGNEQFF
NA TRBJ2-7 TRBV28 TRBD2 TGTGCCAGCGGACCCCTGGGGAGGGGAAGGGAGCAGTACTTC CASGPLGRGREQYF
NA TRBJ2-3 TRBV18 TRBD2 TGTGCCAGCATAGCGGGAACCACCACAGATACGCAGTATTTT CASIAGTTTDTQYF
NA TRBJ2-1 TRBV10-3 TRBD2 TGTGCCATCAGTGAGGAGTCGACTAGCGGGATTTACAATGAGCAGTTCTTC CAISEESTSGIYNEQFF
NA TRBJ2-3 TRBV25-1 NA TGTGCCAGCAGACCAAACACAGATACGCAGTATTTT CASRPNTDTQYF
NA TRBJ1-1 TRBV11-1 NA TGTGCCAGCACTGGTGACACTGAAGCTTTCTTT CASTGDTEAFF
NA TRBJ2-7 TRBV19 NA TGTGCCAGTAGCCGGGACCCCCTCTACGAGCAGTACTTC CASSRDPLYEQYF
NA TRBJ2-7 TRBV5-1 NA TGCGCCAGCAGCCCTCGGTTGTCGACCTACGAGCAGTACTTC CASSPRLSTYEQYF
NA TRBJ1-2 TRBV19 TRBD1 TGTGCCAGTAGTATAGATCTCCGGACAGGCGGCCGTCACACCTTC CASSIDLRTGGRHTF
NA TRBJ2-1 TRBV18 TRBD1 TGTGCCAGCTCACCCATCCCTCCCCGGGACAGGCTCAATGAGCAGTTCTTC CASSPIPPRDRLNEQFF
NA TRBJ1-5 TRBV7-9 NA TGTGCCAGCAGCTTAGCGGGGCAGGCCAATCAGCCCCAGCATTTT CASSLAGQANQPQHF
NA TRBJ2-1 TRBV3-1/TRBV3-2 NA TGTGCCAGCAGCCCCATGGGGCTTCTTAGCTCCTACAATGAGCAGTTCTTC CASSPMGLLSSYNEQFF
NA TRBJ1-1 TRBV12-3/TRBV12-4 NA TGTGCCAGCAGTTTACCAGGGCGATCTTTCTTT CASSLPGRSFF
NA TRBJ2-7 TRBV28 TRBD2 TGTGCCACTTCTGGGCGGGGGACCTACGAGCAGTACTTC CATSGRGTYEQYF
NA TRBJ2-5 TRBV7-8 NA TGTGCCAGCAGCTTAGCGACACCCCAAGAGACCCAGTACTTC CASSLATPQETQYF
NA TRBJ2-2 TRBV14 TRBD2 TGTGCCAGCAGCCAAGCGACTAGCGGGAACACCGGGGAGCTGTTTTTT CASSQATSGNTGELFF
once TRBJ1-6 TRBV14 NA TGTGCCAGCAGCCAATCTCGAGGTTCACCCCTCCACTTT CASSQSRGSPLHF
NA TRBJ1-6 TRBV30 NA TGTGCCTGGGACCTACTGACCCTTGGTTCACCCCTCCACTTT CAWDLLTLGSPLHF
NA TRBJ2-5 TRBV5-1 NA TGCGCCAGCAGCTTGGTACAGGGAGAGACCCAGTACTTC CASSLVQGETQYF
NA TRBJ2-1 TRBV3-1/TRBV3-2 TRBD2 TGTGCCAGCAGCCAAGGACTAGCGGGAGGAGTCTACAATGAGCAGTTCTTC CASSQGLAGGVYNEQFF
NA TRBJ2-7 TRBV3-1/TRBV3-2 NA TGTGCCAGCAGCCCATCAGGACATCTATACGAGCAGTACTTC CASSPSGHLYEQYF
NA TRBJ1-1 TRBV5-8 TRBD1 TGTGCCAGCAGCTCCCCCGGACAGGCTAAGGTGATTGAAGCTTTCTTT CASSSPGQAKVIEAFF
NA TRBJ1-1 TRBV19 NA TGTGCCAGTACCTTAGGATATCTGAACACTGAAGCTTTCTTT CASTLGYLNTEAFF